Below, 24 T cell receptor beta chains from the same sample are listed, as sequenced in a study of shared clonotypes between healthy human individuals (dated by TCRdb to the early 2020s). The library was obtained by the immunoSEQ multiplex PCR assay. Held by TCRdb, this immuneACCESS table contains in-frame sequences only and omits some clones. Under half of the omission traces to an unresolved V gene where checked; the cause of the rest is unknown. In this sample the table shows roughly 2,500,000 clones, 93% of which occur a single time. Of the sample, 0.35% to 0.45% falls within the top ten clones. The specimen was naive CD4+ T cells from PBMCs. The cell subset or site label on this specimen signifies: CD45RA+ positively selected. The source of these receptors is a man aged 18 to 30 in good health. Some clones in this sample may be carry-over from other donors' samples.

As concerns this clone: Other DNA variants within this sample encode the same CDR3. The chain couples TRBV5-4 to TRBJ2-2; D is unclear. Trimming pared 3 bases from V and 7 bases from J, leaving 7 bases between. The CDR3 is 12 residues long. In germline, CDR1 is SGHNT, CDR2 YYREEE (reference sequence). CDR3 amino acids: CASSSPSGELFF. The CDR3 DNA is TGTGCCAGCAGCTCCCCAAGCGGGGAGCTGTTTTTT. Full variable domain (outside the CDR3, taken from reference TRBV5-4 and TRBJ2-2): ETGVTQSPTHLIKTRGQQVTLRCSSQSGHNTVSWYQQALGQGPQFIFQYYREEENGRGNFPPRFSGLQFPNYSSELNVNALELDDSALYLCASSSPSGELFFGEGSRLTVL.

The chain is built from TRBV7-9 and TRBJ2-2; D gene ambiguous. Trimming pared 3 bases from V and 2 bases from J, leaving 7 bases between. From germline, CDR1 is SEHNR and CDR2 FQNEAQ (reference sequence). This CDR3 is 14 amino acids long. The CDR3 here is CASSFVGNTGELFF. The CDR3 bases are TGTGCCAGCAGCTTCGTGGGAAACACCGGGGAGCTGTTTTTT.

In the case of this clone: This sample also contains other DNA sequences that code for the same CDR3. The chain links TRBV5-1 to TRBJ1-5; no firm D call. The germline gives CDR1 SGHRS, CDR2 YFSETQ. The V end lost 0 bases, the J end lost 5 bases, and 6 bases lay between the germline ends. This CDR3 spans 13 amino acids. CDR3: CASSLAPDQPQHF. DNA of the CDR3: TGCGCCAGCAGCTTGGCCCCCGATCAGCCCCAGCATTTT.

This clone is a singleton in its sample. J is TRBJ2-7 and V is TRBV15, with TRBD1 matching over 8 bases. Germline CDR1 reads LNHNV; CDR2 reads YYDKDF (reference sequence). V lost 2 bases to trimming and J lost 2 bases; unmatched junction nucleotides: 8. The CDR3 totals 16 residues. CDR3 loop: CATSRTGQGAAYEQYF. Written as DNA, the CDR3 is TGTGCCACCAGCAGAACCGGACAGGGTGCGGCCTACGAGCAGTACTTC.

The V call is TRBV7-2, the J call TRBJ1-1; D unresolved. The CDR3 is made up of 16 amino acids. V lost 5 bases and J lost 8, with 24 bases in between. The germline V gene has CDR1 SGHTA and CDR2 FQGNSA. The CDR3 protein is CASSRYSPGRDSEAFF. Written as DNA, the CDR3 is TGTGCCAGCAGCAGATACAGTCCGGGTCGCGACTCCGAAGCTTTCTTT.

The chain combines TRBV2 with TRBJ2-5, with 8 bases aligning to TRBD1. This CDR3 spans 15 amino acids. The germline V gene has CDR1 SNHLY and CDR2 FYNNEI. The V and J ends lost 5 bases and 3 bases, in that order; junction bases with no gene match: 8. The CDR3 DNA reads TGTGCCAGCAGTCCCTCGACAGGGGCGGAAGAGACCCAGTACTTC. This encodes CASSPSTGAEETQYF. Variable domain in full (rest from reference TRBV2 and TRBJ2-5): EPEVTQTPSHQVTQMGQEVILRCVPISNHLYFYWYRQILGQKVEFLVSFYNNEISEKSEIFDDQFSVERPDGSNFTLKIRSTKLEDSAMYFCASSPSTGAEETQYFGPGTRLLVL.

The table lists this clone with a count of one. This sequence joins TRBV6-1 and TRBJ1-2; D perhaps matches TRBD1 (6 bases). The CDR3 runs 14 residues. The V and J ends lost 7 bases and 8 bases respectively, with 20 bases between them. The germline gives CDR1 MNHNS, CDR2 SASEGT. The CDR3 is CASTEGVTYGGYTF. In nucleotides, the CDR3 is TGTGCCAGCACCGAGGGGGTCACCTACGGGGGCTACACCTTC.

The chain employs TRBV6-1 and TRBJ2-5; 7 nucleotides match TRBD2. Germline CDR1 and CDR2: MNHNS and SASEGT. The CDR3 is made up of 14 amino acids. Unmatched junction bases numbered 6, after V lost 3 bases and J lost 5 bases. As DNA, the CDR3 is TGTGCCAGCAGTGACCGACTGGGGGGGGAGACCCAGTACTTC. This sequence encodes CASSDRLGGETQYF.

This clone was picked up a small number of times. This chain connects TRBV6-5 to TRBJ1-3; D not resolved. V gave up 5 bases and J gave up 0 bases, with 8 bases separating them. CDR3 length: 14 amino acids. The germline V gene has CDR1 MNHEY and CDR2 SVGAGI. CDR3 amino acids: CASSGVVSGNTIYF. CDR3 bases: TGTGCCAGCAGTGGAGTGGTCTCTGGAAACACCATATATTTT.

The chain couples TRBV5-1 to TRBJ2-7; TRBD2 aligns across 13 bases. Trimming at V came to 3 bases and at J to 7 bases, leaving 10 bases not matched to a gene. Germline V lookup: CDR1 SGHRS, CDR2 YFSETQ. The CDR3 covers 16 residues. Written as DNA, the CDR3 is TGCGCCAGCAGCTCAGGACTAGCGGGAGCCCGAGGGGAGCAGTACTTC. It translates to CASSSGLAGARGEQYF.

The chain uses TRBV2 and TRBJ2-7; TRBD1 agrees at 10 bases. CDR1 is SNHLY, CDR2 FYNNEI, per germline. Trimming removed 3 bases from V and 3 bases from J; junction bases left unmatched: 5. There are 15 residues in the CDR3. The CDR3 sequence is CASSDLGTGDYEQYF. For the CDR3, the DNA is TGTGCCAGCAGTGATTTGGGGACAGGGGACTACGAGCAGTACTTC.

The rearrangement uses TRBV28 and TRBJ2-7; 10 bases fit TRBD2. From germline, CDR1 is MDHEN and CDR2 SYDVKM. V lost 2 bases to trimming and J lost 3 bases; unmatched junction nucleotides: 7. The CDR3 length is 16 residues. CDR3 DNA: TGTGCCAGCAGTTTAGGGGCTAGCGGGAGATTCTACGAGCAGTACTTC. Protein: CASSLGASGRFYEQYF.

The chain uses TRBV7-2 and TRBJ1-2; 11 bases line up with TRBD1. Germline trimming cut 5 bases from V and 14 bases from J; bases unmatched to any gene: 16. The CDR3 extends over 15 amino acids. Germline CDR1 and CDR2: SGHTA and FQGNSA. The CDR3 nucleotides read TGTGCCAGCAGCAGAGACGGGACAGGGGGTTTTAGTGAGACCTTC. Protein sequence: CASSRDGTGGFSETF.

This clone was detected once. This rearrangement joins TRBV27 to TRBJ2-7, with TRBD2 matching over 9 bases. Germline assignment: CDR1 MNHEY and CDR2 SMNVEV (reference sequence). Germline trimming cut 6 bases from V and 1 base from J; bases unmatched to any gene: 7. The CDR3 is made up of 15 amino acids. CDR3 bases: TGTGCCAGCAGCACGGGACTAGCCCATTCCTACGAGCAGTACTTC. As protein: CASSTGLAHSYEQYF.

This chain uses TRBV10-3 with TRBJ2-5; D possibly uses TRBD1 or TRBD2 (5 bases each). Germline V gene sequence: CDR1 ENHRY, CDR2 SYGVKD. Trimming left V 10 bases short and J 1 base short, with 16 bases between. The CDR3 contains 14 residues. CDR3 sequence: CATALGVAQETQYF. CDR3 coding DNA: TGTGCCACCGCCTTGGGGGTAGCCCAAGAGACCCAGTACTTC.

The CDR3 DNA reads as TGTGCCAGCAGTTTAGATAGCGGGAGGAGCCACAATGAGCAGTTCTTC. Protein: CASSLDSGRSHNEQFF. The rearrangement uses TRBV28 and TRBJ2-1, with 10 positions matching TRBD2. CDR1 MDHEN and CDR2 SYDVKM come from the germline V gene. The CDR3 loop spans 16 amino acids. With V trimmed by 2 bases and J by 5 bases, 6 bases remained unmatched.

V is TRBV18 and J is TRBJ1-5; 7 nucleotides line up with TRBD1. Losses at the gene ends were 2 bases for V and 5 bases for J; bases not matched to a gene: 9. The CDR3 is made up of 16 amino acids. Germline V gives CDR1 KGHSH, CDR2 LQKENI. The CDR3 is CASSPSDRVRDQPQHF. Here the CDR3 DNA reads TGTGCCAGCTCACCATCCGACAGGGTTCGGGATCAGCCCCAGCATTTT.

This chain links TRBV30 with TRBJ1-6, with 10 nucleotides matching TRBD1. After removal of 3 bases from V and 9 bases from J, the junction contained 5 bases not matched to a gene. Germline CDR1 is GTSNPN and CDR2 is SVGIG (reference sequence). There are 14 residues in the CDR3. The CDR3 nucleotides read TGTGCCTGGAGGGTGACAGGGGGCGGTTCACCCCTCCACTTT. It specifies CAWRVTGGGSPLHF.

V is TRBV4-1 and J is TRBJ1-1, with D unclear. V was pared by 6 bases and J by 8 bases, with 16 bases between. The CDR3 spans 13 residues. Germline V gives CDR1 MGHRA, CDR2 YSYEKL. CDR3 bases: TGCGCCAGCAGAGAGCCCCTGGGCAGGGAAGCTTTCTTT. Its translation is CASREPLGREAFF.

The genes are TRBV5-1 and TRBJ2-1, with a weak D call TRBD1 (6 bases). V lost 0 bases to trimming and J lost 6 bases, with 13 bases between them. Germline CDR1 and CDR2: SGHRS and YFSETQ. The CDR3 runs to 15 residues. The CDR3 region is CASSLGQVVVNEQFF. The CDR3 bases are TGCGCCAGCAGCTTGGGACAGGTAGTTGTCAATGAGCAGTTCTTC. The full variable domain, completed using reference TRBV5-1 and TRBJ2-1, is KAGVTQTPRYLIKTRGQQVTLSCSPISGHRSVSWYQQTPGQGLQFLFEYFSETQRNKGNFPGRFSGRQFSNSRSEMNVSTLELGDSALYLCASSLGQVVVNEQFFGPGTRLTVL.

The rearrangement joins TRBV7-2 to TRBJ2-1; the match to TRBD2 covers 11 bases. This CDR3 comprises 15 residues. The germline CDR1 and CDR2 sequences are SGHTA and FQGNSA. V was pared by 0 bases and J by 10 bases, with 5 bases of the junction left unmatched. The CDR3 sequence is CASSLARLAGREQFF. CDR3 nucleotides: TGTGCCAGCAGCTTAGCCCGACTAGCGGGAAGAGAGCAGTTCTTC.

V and J are TRBV19 and TRBJ1-5; TRBD1 agrees at 9 bases. The J segment lost 5 bases and the V segment lost 6 bases, leaving 20 bases of the junction unmatched. This CDR3 region has 19 residues. Germline lookup yields CDR1 LNHDA and CDR2 SQIVND (reference sequence). The CDR3 nucleotides are TGTGCCAGTAGCAATGGGGGCCTATGGGACAGGGTCCCCCATCAGCCCCAGCATTTT. Translation gives CASSNGGLWDRVPHQPQHF.

In DNA, the CDR3 is TGTGCCAGCAGTGCCAACAGGGACACTGAAGCTTTCTTT. Protein: CASSANRDTEAFF. V and J are TRBV9 and TRBJ1-1, with D tentatively TRBD1 (6 bases). The CDR3 loop spans 13 amino acids. Trimming took 5 bases from V and 3 from J, leaving 11 bases between them. Germline CDR1 SGDLS, CDR2 YYNGEE.

With regard to this clone: Other DNA variants within this sample encode the same CDR3. J is TRBJ1-1 and V is TRBV28; perhaps TRBD1 as D (5 bases). The CDR3 has 13 residues. V was cut by 4 bases and J by 2 bases, with 8 bases left in between. Germline CDR1 is MDHEN and CDR2 is SYDVKM. The CDR3 sequence: CASSSGRNTEAFF. CDR3 in DNA: TGTGCCAGCAGTTCGGGGCGAAACACTGAAGCTTTCTTT.